This TCR beta chain was profiled in a study of shared clonotypes between healthy human individuals. Looking at the study overall: Donors had three CD4 naive, three CD4 memory, two CD8 naive and one CD8 memory plate apiece.

For each subset, genomic DNA was distributed in equal portions over several immunoSEQ plates. Using immunoSEQ multiplex PCR, the repertoire was profiled, and TCRdb retains in-frame clones only, with some absent. The sample lists roughly 890,000 clones, 80% to 95% occurring once. CD45RO-negative CD8 cells positively selected for CCR7 made up the naive population, which excluded terminally differentiated effector memory CD45RA+ cells. Germline V gene data show CDR1 as LNHDA and CDR2 as SQIVND (reference sequence). The CDR3 length is 13 residues. Trimming left V 0 bases short and J 4 bases short, with 4 bases between. A remark on this clone: The target antigen is unknown. This sample includes further DNA sequences coding for the same CDR3.

Overall study findings and caveats: Among the subsets, naive ones generally showed larger estimated richness than memory ones.

Sequencing was carried out using naive CD8+ T cells sorted from blood. V is TRBV19 and J is TRBJ2-1; D is unresolved. This sequence originates from a man aged 30 to 45 in good health. The CDR3 DNA is TGTGCCAGTAGTATAGAGGGGTACAATGAGCAGTTCTTC. Its protein is CASSIEGYNEQFF.